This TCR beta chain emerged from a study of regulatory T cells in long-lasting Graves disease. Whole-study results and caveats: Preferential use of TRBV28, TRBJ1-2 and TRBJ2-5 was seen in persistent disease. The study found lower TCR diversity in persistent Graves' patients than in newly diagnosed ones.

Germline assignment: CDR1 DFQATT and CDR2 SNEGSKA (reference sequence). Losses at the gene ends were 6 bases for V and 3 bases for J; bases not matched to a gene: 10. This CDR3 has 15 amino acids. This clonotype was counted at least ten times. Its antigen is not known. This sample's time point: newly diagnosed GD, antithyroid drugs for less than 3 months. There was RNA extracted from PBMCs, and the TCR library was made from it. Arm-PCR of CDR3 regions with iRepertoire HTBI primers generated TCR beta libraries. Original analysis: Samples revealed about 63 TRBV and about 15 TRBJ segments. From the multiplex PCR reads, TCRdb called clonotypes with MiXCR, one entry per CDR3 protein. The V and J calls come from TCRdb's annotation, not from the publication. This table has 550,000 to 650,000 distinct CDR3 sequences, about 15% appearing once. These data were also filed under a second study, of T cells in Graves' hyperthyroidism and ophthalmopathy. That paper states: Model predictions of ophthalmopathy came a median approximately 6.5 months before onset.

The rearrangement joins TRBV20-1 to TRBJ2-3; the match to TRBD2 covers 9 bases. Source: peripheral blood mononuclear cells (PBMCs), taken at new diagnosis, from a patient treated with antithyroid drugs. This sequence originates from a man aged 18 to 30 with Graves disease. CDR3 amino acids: CSAPGLSGRTDTQYF. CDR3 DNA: TGCAGTGCACCCGGACTAAGCGGGAGGACAGATACGCAGTATTTT.